The 15 T cell receptor beta chains listed next were all sequenced from one sample in a study of shared clonotypes between healthy human individuals. TCRdb's copy holds only in-frame clones and misses some; the assay was immunoSEQ multiplex PCR. The sample shows 2 million to 3 million clones, over 85% of them seen only once. The sequenced sample consisted of naive CD4+ T cells from PBMCs. Subset defined: CD45RA+ positively selected. Receptors originate from a man aged 18-30 years in good health. Some clones in this sample may be carry-over from other donors' samples.

This chain links TRBV10-3 with TRBJ2-1, with D possibly being TRBD2 (6 bases). Deletions cut 7 bases from V and 4 bases from J, with 11 bases between. The CDR3 consists of 13 residues. The germline V gene has CDR1 ENHRY and CDR2 SYGVKD. CDR3 coding DNA: TGTGCCATCAAGTCCGGGGGTTACAATGAGCAGTTCTTC. Amino acids: CAIKSGGYNEQFF.

This chain uses TRBV5-4 with TRBJ2-3; D is possibly TRBD1 or TRBD2 (5 bases each). This CDR3 contains 15 residues. V shed 4 bases and J shed 2 bases, with 14 bases lying between them. Looked up from germline, CDR1 is SGHNT and CDR2 is YYREEE (reference sequence). In DNA form, the CDR3 reads TGTGCCAGCAGCAACCCCGGGACCTACACAGATACGCAGTATTTT. The encoded protein is CASSNPGTYTDTQYF.

This clone was recorded only once. V is TRBV9 and J is TRBJ1-1; D unresolved. With 2 bases removed from V and 4 bases from J, the gap between germline ends came to 12 bases. The CDR3 has 14 residues. Germline CDR1 and CDR2: SGDLS and YYNGEE. The CDR3 bases are TGTGCCAGCAGCGTTACTGGTCTAAGCACTGAAGCTTTCTTT. Residues: CASSVTGLSTEAFF. Full variable domain (missing parts from reference TRBV9 and TRBJ1-1): DSGVTQTPKHLITATGQRVTLRCSPRSGDLSVYWYQQSLDQGLQFLIQYYNGEERAKGNILERFSAQQFPDLHSELNLSSLELGDSALYFCASSVTGLSTEAFFGQGTRLTVV.

This chain links TRBV9 with TRBJ2-1; TRBD2 aligns across 10 bases. The length of the CDR3 is 18 residues. V was pared by 0 bases and J by 5 bases, with 11 bases of the junction left unmatched. Germline-derived CDR1 and CDR2 are SGDLS and YYNGEE. CDR3 region: CASSVGSLRLAGDNEQFF. The CDR3 region has the DNA TGTGCCAGCAGCGTAGGATCATTGCGTCTAGCGGGAGACAATGAGCAGTTCTTC.

The V call is TRBV7-3, the J call TRBJ2-3; D unresolved. The CDR3 sequence is 15 residues long. Germline loops: CDR1 SGHTA, CDR2 FQGTGA. V lost 2 bases, J lost 0 bases, and 9 bases lay in between. The CDR3: CASSLSAFSTDTQYF. Here the CDR3 DNA reads TGTGCCAGCAGCTTATCGGCATTCAGCACAGATACGCAGTATTTT.

The rearrangement links TRBV6-1 to TRBJ1-5, with D tentatively TRBD1 (6 bases). This CDR3 has 15 amino acids. Germline CDR1 and CDR2: MNHNS and SASEGT. The V gene lost 4 bases and the J gene lost 5 bases, with 15 bases spanning the gap. The CDR3, as DNA: TGTGCCAGCAGTGCCCAGTTCAGGGGCTATCAGCCCCAGCATTTT. Translated, it gives CASSAQFRGYQPQHF.

This clone was seen just once. The sample contains more than one DNA sequence encoding this CDR3. The chain joins TRBV11-3 to TRBJ2-3; 9 bases agree with TRBD1. V gave up 5 bases and J gave up 8 bases; unmatched junction bases: 2. The germline gives CDR1 SGHNT, CDR2 YENEEA. The CDR3 consists of 12 residues. The chain's CDR3 is CASSPTGGTQYF. CDR3 sequence (DNA): TGTGCCAGCAGCCCGACAGGGGGTACGCAGTATTTT.

V is TRBV6-5 and J is TRBJ1-2; D may be TRBD1 (5 bases). The CDR3 is 15 amino acids. V was cut by 11 bases and J by 0 bases, with 19 bases left in between. CDR1 and CDR2 (germline): MNHEY, SVGAGI. CDR3: CAASQGLPPNYGYTF. The CDR3 nucleotides are TGTGCCGCCAGCCAGGGACTCCCGCCTAACTATGGCTACACCTTC.

This clone is a singleton in its sample. The V gene is TRBV30, the J gene TRBJ2-1; 9 bases agree with TRBD1. CDR3 length: 15 residues. Germline V lookup: CDR1 GTSNPN, CDR2 SVGIG (reference sequence). V lost 0 bases, J lost 6 bases, and 6 bases stayed unmatched. The CDR3 coding sequence is TGTGCCTGGAGTGTCGAGACAGGGGGGACCAATGAGCAGTTCTTC. The encoded protein is CAWSVETGGTNEQFF. Filled out from reference TRBV30 and TRBJ2-1, the complete variable domain reads SQTIHQWPATLVQPVGSPLSLECTVEGTSNPNLYWYRQAAGRGLQLLFYSVGIGQISSEVPQNLSASRPQDRQFILSSKKLLLSDSGFYLCAWSVETGGTNEQFFGPGTRLTVL.

CDR3 in amino acids: CASSSHPGGQYF. The CDR3 DNA follows: TGTGCCAGCAGTTCCCACCCCGGGGGGCAGTACTTC. J is TRBJ2-7 and V is TRBV6-5; D possibly corresponds to TRBD2 (6 bases). CDR3 length equals 12 residues. Trimming stripped 4 bases from V and 9 bases from J, with 13 bases between. Per the germline V gene, CDR1 is MNHEY and CDR2 is SVGAGI.

As for this clone: This sample also contains other DNA sequences that code for the same CDR3. The genes are TRBV5-1 and TRBJ1-1; 9 nucleotides match TRBD1. The length of the CDR3 is 14 residues. CDR1 and CDR2 from the germline V gene are SGHRS and YFSETQ. The J segment lost 1 base and the V segment lost 4 bases, leaving 2 bases of the junction unmatched. The CDR3 DNA sequence: TGCGCCAGCAGCCGGGGACAGGGGAACACTGAAGCTTTCTTT. The encoded protein is CASSRGQGNTEAFF. Full variable domain (rest looked up from reference TRBV5-1 and TRBJ1-1): KAGVTQTPRYLIKTRGQQVTLSCSPISGHRSVSWYQQTPGQGLQFLFEYFSETQRNKGNFPGRFSGRQFSNSRSEMNVSTLELGDSALYLCASSRGQGNTEAFFGQGTRLTVV.

In its sample, this clone was seen a few times. Other DNA sequences within the sample encode an identical CDR3. V gene TRBV18 combines with J gene TRBJ1-1; D ambiguous. The CDR3 has 13 amino acids. From germline, CDR1 is KGHSH and CDR2 LQKENI. With 3 bases removed from V and 1 base from J, the gap between germline ends came to 6 bases. CDR3 DNA sequence: TGTGCCAGCTCACCGGTTGGGAACACTGAAGCTTTCTTT. Its translation is CASSPVGNTEAFF.

This chain links TRBV18 with TRBJ2-1, with a weak D call TRBD1 (6 bases). This CDR3 region has 17 residues. Trimming took off 3 bases at V and 9 bases at J, with 24 bases between the two ends. CDR1 is KGHSH, CDR2 LQKENI, per germline. CDR3 coding DNA: TGTGCCAGCTCACCCAACCTTGTGGACCCCGAAGGGGGTGAGCAGTTCTTC. Protein product: CASSPNLVDPEGGEQFF.

This chain connects TRBV4-1 to TRBJ2-7; D is possibly TRBD1 (6 bases). The V gene's germline CDR1 is MGHRA and CDR2 YSYEKL. The CDR3 is 15 amino acids. V lost 1 base and J 2 bases, leaving 12 bases between the germline ends. Here the CDR3 DNA reads TGCGCCAGCAGCCAAGGAACCGGGACAACCTACGAGCAGTACTTC. Translated: CASSQGTGTTYEQYF.

The V and J genes are TRBV5-1 and TRBJ2-1; the match to TRBD2 covers 7 bases. The germline V gene encodes CDR1 SGHRS and CDR2 YFSETQ. The CDR3 has 15 amino acids. Trimming at V came to 0 bases and at J to 7 bases, leaving 7 bases not matched to a gene. CDR3 DNA: TGCGCCAGCAGCTTGGGGGAGACTAGCCGGAATGAGCAGTTCTTC. Protein: CASSLGETSRNEQFF.